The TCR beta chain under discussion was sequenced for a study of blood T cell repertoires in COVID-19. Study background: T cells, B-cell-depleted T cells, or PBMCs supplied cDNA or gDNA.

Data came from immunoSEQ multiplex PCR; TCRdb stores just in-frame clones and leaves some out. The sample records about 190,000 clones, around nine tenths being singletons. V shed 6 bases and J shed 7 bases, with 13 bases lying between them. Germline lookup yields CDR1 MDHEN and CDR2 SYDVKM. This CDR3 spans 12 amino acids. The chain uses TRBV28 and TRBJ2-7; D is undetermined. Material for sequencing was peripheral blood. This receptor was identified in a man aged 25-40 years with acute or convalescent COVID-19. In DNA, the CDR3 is TGTGCCAGCAGCCTACGGGTGGGTGAGCAGTACTTC. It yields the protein CASSLRVGEQYF.